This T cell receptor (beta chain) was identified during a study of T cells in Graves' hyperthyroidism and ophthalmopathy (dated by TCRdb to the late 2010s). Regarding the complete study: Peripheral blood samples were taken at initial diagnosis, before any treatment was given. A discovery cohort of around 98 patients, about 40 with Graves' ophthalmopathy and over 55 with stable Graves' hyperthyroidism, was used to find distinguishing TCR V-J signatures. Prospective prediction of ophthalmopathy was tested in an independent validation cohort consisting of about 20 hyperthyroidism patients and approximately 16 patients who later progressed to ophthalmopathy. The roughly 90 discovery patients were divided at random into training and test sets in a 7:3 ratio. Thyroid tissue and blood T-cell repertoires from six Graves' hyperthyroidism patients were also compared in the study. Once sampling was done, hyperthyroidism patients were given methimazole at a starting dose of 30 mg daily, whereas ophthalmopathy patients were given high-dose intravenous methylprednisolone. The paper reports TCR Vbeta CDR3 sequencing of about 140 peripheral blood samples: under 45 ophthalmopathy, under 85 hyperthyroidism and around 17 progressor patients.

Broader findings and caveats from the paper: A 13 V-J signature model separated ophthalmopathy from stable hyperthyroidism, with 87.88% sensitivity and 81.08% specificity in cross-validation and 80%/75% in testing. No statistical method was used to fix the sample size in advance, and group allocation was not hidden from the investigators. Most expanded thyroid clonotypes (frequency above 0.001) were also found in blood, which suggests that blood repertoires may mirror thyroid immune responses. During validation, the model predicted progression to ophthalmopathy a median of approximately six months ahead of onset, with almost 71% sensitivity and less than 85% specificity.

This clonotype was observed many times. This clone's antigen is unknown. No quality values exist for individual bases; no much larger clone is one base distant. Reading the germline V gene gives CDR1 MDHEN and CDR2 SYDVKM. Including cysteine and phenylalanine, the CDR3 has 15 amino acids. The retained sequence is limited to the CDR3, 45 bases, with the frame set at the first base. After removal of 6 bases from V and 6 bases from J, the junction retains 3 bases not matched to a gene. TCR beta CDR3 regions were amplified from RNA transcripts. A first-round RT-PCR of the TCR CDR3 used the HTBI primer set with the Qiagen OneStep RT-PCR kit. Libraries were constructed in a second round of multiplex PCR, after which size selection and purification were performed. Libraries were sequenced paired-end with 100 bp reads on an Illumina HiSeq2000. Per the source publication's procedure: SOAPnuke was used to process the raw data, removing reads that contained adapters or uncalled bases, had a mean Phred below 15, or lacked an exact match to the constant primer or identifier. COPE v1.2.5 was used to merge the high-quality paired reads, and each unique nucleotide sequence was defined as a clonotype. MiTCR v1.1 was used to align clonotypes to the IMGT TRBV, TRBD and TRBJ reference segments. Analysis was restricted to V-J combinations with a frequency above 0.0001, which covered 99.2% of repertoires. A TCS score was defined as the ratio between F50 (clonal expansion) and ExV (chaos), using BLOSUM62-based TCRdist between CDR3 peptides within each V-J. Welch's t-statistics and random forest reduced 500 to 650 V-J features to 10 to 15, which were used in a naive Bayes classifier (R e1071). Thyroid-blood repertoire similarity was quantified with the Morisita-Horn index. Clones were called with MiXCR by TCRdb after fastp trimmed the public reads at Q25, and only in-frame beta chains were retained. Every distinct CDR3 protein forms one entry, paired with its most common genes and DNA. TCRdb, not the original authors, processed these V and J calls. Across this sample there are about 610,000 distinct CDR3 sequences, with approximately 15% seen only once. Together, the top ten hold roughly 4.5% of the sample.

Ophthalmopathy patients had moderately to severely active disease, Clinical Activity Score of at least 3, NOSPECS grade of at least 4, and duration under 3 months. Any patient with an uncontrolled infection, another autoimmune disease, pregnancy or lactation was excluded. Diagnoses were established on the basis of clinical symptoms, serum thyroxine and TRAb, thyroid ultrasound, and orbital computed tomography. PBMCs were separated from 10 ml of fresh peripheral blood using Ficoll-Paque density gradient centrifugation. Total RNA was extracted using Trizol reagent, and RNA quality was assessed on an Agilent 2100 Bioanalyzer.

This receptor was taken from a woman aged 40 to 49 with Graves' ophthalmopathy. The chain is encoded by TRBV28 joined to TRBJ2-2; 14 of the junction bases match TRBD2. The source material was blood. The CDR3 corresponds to CASSLTSGRAGELFF. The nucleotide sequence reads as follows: TGTGCCAGCAGCCTGACTAGCGGGAGGGCCGGGGAGCTGTTTTTT. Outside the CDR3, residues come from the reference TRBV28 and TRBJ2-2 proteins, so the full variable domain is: DVKVTQSSRYLVKRTGEKVFLECVQDMDHENMFWYRQDPGLGLRLIYFSYDVKMKEKGDIPEGYSVSREKKERFSLILESASTNQTSMYLCASSLTSGRAGELFFGEGSRLTVL.